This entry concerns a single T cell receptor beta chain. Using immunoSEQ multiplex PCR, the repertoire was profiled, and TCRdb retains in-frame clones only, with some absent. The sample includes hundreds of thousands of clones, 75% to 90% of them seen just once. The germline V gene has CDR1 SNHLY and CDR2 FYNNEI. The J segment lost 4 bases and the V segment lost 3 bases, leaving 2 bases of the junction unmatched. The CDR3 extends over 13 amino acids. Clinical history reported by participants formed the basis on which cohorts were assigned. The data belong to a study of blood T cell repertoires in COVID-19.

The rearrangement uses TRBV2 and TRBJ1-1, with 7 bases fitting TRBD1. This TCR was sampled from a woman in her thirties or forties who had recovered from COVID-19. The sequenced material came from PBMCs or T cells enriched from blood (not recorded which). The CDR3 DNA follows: TGTGCCAGCAGTGAGGGACAGACCACTGAAGCTTTCTTT. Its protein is CASSEGQTTEAFF.